These T cell receptor beta chains were read from a single sample in a study of blood T cell repertoires in COVID-19. Sequencing used immunoSEQ multiplex PCR; TCRdb keeps in-frame clones, though not all of them. The sample consists of roughly 130,000 clones, about 88% of them appearing once. What was sequenced was peripheral blood. These TCRs come from a man between 60 and 75 years old with COVID-19, enrolled during active disease. The CDR3 runs from the conserved cysteine through the conserved F or W. D genes are given only for firm matches. The size of a clone is reported for some rows only, either as once, few or many, or as a class for expanded clones.

TRBV28	TRBJ2-1	.	TRBD1	TGTGCCAGCAGTTTGGGGCAGGGGGCACATGAGCAGTTCTTC	CASSLGQGAHEQFF
TRBV19	TRBJ1-3	.	.	TGTGCCAGTACCGTTAATAATCCCTCTGGAAACACCATATATTTT	CASTVNNPSGNTIYF
TRBV19	TRBJ1-6	.	.	TGTGCCAGTAGTGACGGACAGCCACTTAATTCACCCCTCCACTTT	CASSDGQPLNSPLHF
TRBV7-3	TRBJ2-6	.	.	TGTGCCAGCAGCTTAATGAGGCGACAGAACTCTGGGGCCAACGTCCTGACTTTC	CASSLMRRQNSGANVLTF
TRBV11-2	TRBJ2-5	.	.	TGTGCCAGCAGCTTGGGCCGGCAGGGGGAGACCCAGTACTTC	CASSLGRQGETQYF
TRBV6-5	TRBJ2-2	.	TRBD1	TGTGCCAGCAGTTATTGGACAGGGGAGGTATCCGGGGAGCTGTTTTTT	CASSYWTGEVSGELFF
TRBV24-1	TRBJ2-5	.	.	TGTGCCACCAGTGATCACCAGGAGGGTCGCGGTAAGACCCAGTACTTC	CATSDHQEGRGKTQYF
TRBV12-3/TRBV12-4	TRBJ1-1	.	TRBD1	TGTGCCAGCAGCCCGGGGACAGCAGATGAAGCTTTCTTT	CASSPGTADEAFF
TRBV13	TRBJ1-1	.	.	TGTGCCAGCAGCCTAACAGGGCGTGAAGCTTTCTTT	CASSLTGREAFF
TRBV3-1/TRBV3-2	TRBJ2-1	.	TRBD2	TGTGCCAGCAGCTTACGAGGGACTAGCGGGGAGCAGTTCTTC	CASSLRGTSGEQFF
TRBV19	TRBJ2-6	.	.	TGTGCCAGTAGTATGTTAGTAGCTGGGGCCAACGTCCTGACTTTC	CASSMLVAGANVLTF
TRBV12-5	TRBJ1-3	.	TRBD1	TGTGCTAGTGGCCCCGGGACAGTCTCTGGAAACACCATATATTTT	CASGPGTVSGNTIYF
TRBV30	TRBJ2-3	.	.	TGTGCCTGGGGCCAGGTTAGCACAGATACGCAGTATTTT	CAWGQVSTDTQYF
TRBV18	TRBJ2-7	.	TRBD1	TGTGCCAGCTCACCAACCCCCGGGACAGGGGGAGACGAGCAGTACTTC	CASSPTPGTGGDEQYF
TRBV20-1	TRBJ2-2	once	.	TGCAGTGCTGCGGAGGTCGGGGAGCTGTTTTTT	CSAAEVGELFF
TRBV19	TRBJ2-1	.	TRBD2	TGTGCCAGTACCCCCGTAGCGGGATCGTCCTACAATGAGCAGTTCTTC	CASTPVAGSSYNEQFF
TRBV4-1	TRBJ1-5	.	TRBD1	TGCGCCAGCAGCAAACAGGGGGCACGGTATAGCAATCAGCCCCAGCATTTT	CASSKQGARYSNQPQHF
TRBV7-2	TRBJ1-1	.	.	TGTGCCAGCAGCTTGATGACAGGAAGCACTGAAGCTTTCTTT	CASSLMTGSTEAFF
TRBV11-2	TRBJ1-3	.	.	TGTGCCAGCAGCTCAGCCAGTATAGAACAGTGGATAAACACCATATATTTT	CASSSASIEQWINTIYF
TRBV6-5	TRBJ2-1	once	TRBD1	TGTGCCAGCAGACCCGACAGGGGGCGCGGAAATGAGCAGTTCTTC	CASRPDRGRGNEQFF
TRBV19	TRBJ2-2	.	.	TGTGCCAGTAGTATTATAACTACCGGGGAGCTGTTTTTT	CASSIITTGELFF
TRBV28	TRBJ1-5	.	.	TGTGCCAGCCGGACTCCCGTGTCCTCAAGTGGGCCCCAGCATTTT	CASRTPVSSSGPQHF
TRBV4-1	TRBJ1-1	.	.	TGCGCCAGCAGCCCCGTGCAGTCGAACACTGAAGCTTTCTTT	CASSPVQSNTEAFF
TRBV28	TRBJ2-7	.	.	TGTGCCAGCAGCTACACAAGTGACAACCCCTACGAGCAGTACTTC	CASSYTSDNPYEQYF
TRBV6-1	TRBJ2-7	few	TRBD2	TGTGCCAGCAGTGAGAGCGGGAGGGTACTCCTCGAGCAGTACTTC	CASSESGRVLLEQYF